This T cell receptor beta chain was captured in a study of T-cell memory formation after mild COVID-19 (dated by TCRdb to the early 2020s). About the investigation overall: TCR sequence clusters from the two donors were found to be largely donor specific. Longitudinal TCRalpha and TCRbeta repertoire sequencing tracked T-cell clones expanding and contracting after mild COVID-19 in a couple of donors. Two young, previously healthy adult volunteers, one female and one male, were included in the cohort. What the research found in general, with its limitations: Some responding clones were detected in pre-infection memory, suggesting pre-existing cross-reactive memory T cells joined the SARS-CoV-2 response. Contracting CD4+ clones were located mainly in the CM and EM memory subsets, whereas CD8+ clones were found to be enriched in EMRA. Only a couple of mild cases were covered in the study, and larger cohorts including severe cases with pre-infection samples were considered necessary. SARS-CoV-2 specificity of the second-wave clones peaking on day 37 was not confirmed. Clones that contracted from day 15 to 85 showed balanced CD4/CD8 phenotypes, whereas a second wave of clones that expanded from day 15 to 37 leaned towards CD4+.

Ficoll-Paque density gradient centrifugation was the method used to isolate PBMCs. Reads for this sample came from an Illumina NovaSeq 6000. cDNA libraries for TCRalpha and TCRbeta were prepared by 5'RACE using constant-segment primers, with sample barcodes and unique molecular identifiers added. RNA was extracted from every sample with Trizol reagent. Libraries were amplified in two PCR steps, with a second sample barcode and Illumina TruSeq adapters added in the second step. Sequencing of libraries was performed on an Illumina NovaSeq with 2 x 150 bp paired-end reads. The study's own analysis went as follows. With migec v1.2.7, reads were demultiplexed and then collapsed into UMI-guided consensus sequences. With mixcr v2.1.11, UMI consensuses were aligned to TRA and TRB V and J templates and assembled into clonotypes. Clonotypes were classified as expanded or contracted when called significant by both edgeR and NoisET, with noise models trained on biological replicates. edgeR calls used a false discovery rate-adjusted p below 0.01 and a log2 fold-change threshold of 1. PCA with hierarchical clustering of max-normalized trajectories of the 1000 most abundant clonotypes was used as exploratory dynamics analysis. The CD4 or CD8 phenotype of responding clones was assigned using the separately sequenced CD4+ and CD8+ repertoires. TCRdb itself trimmed the public reads at Q25 with fastp, ran MiXCR and retained productive beta chains. Entries are consolidated by CDR3 protein sequence, retaining the most common genes and DNA. TCRdb's processing, not the authors' own work, is the source of the V and J calls. The sample table shows over 120,000 distinct CDR3 sequences, and about 6% are seen once. Around 2% of the sample lies in the top ten.

Comment on this clonotype: The specificity of this receptor is unknown. No much larger clonotype is one base removed from it; base qualities were not supplied.

The CDR3 numbers 13 residues from cysteine through phenylalanine. The sequence is cut down to CDR3 DNA, 39 bases in frame from base 1. CDR1 is given as MGHRA and CDR2 as YSYEKL, both from the germline V gene. A distance of 7 bases separates the germline ends of V and J, which lose 0 bases and 5 bases respectively. Sample: PBMCs or a T cell subset sorted from them (not recorded which). The clonotype was recovered from an adult woman who had mild COVID-19 (a few samples of this study predate the infection). The sample titles of this study are shuffled in the database, so cell type and time point are left out; the donor was told from shared clones. This chain is built from TRBV4-1 and TRBJ1-2; no D gene can be assigned with confidence. The nucleotide sequence reads as follows: TGCGCCAGCAGCCAAGATCCCGGGTATGGCTACACCTTC. The translation is CASSQDPGYGYTF.